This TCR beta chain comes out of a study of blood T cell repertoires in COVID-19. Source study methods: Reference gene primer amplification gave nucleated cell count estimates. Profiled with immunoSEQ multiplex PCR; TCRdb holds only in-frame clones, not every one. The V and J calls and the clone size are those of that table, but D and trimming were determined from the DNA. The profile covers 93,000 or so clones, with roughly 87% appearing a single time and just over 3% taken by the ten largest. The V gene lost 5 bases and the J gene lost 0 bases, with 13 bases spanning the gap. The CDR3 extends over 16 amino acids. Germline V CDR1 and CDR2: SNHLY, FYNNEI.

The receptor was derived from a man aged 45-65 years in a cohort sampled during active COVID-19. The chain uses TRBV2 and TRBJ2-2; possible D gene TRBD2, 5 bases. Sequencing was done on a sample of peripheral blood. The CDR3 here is CASSQRAAANTGELFF. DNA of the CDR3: TGTGCCAGCAGTCAACGAGCAGCGGCGAACACCGGGGAGCTGTTTTTT.